This entry features one T cell receptor (beta chain) sequence. The record originates from a study of blood T cell repertoires in COVID-19. In the study's own analysis: Estimates of nucleated cell counts were drawn from the amplification of reference gene primers. The data were produced by immunoSEQ multiplex PCR, yet TCRdb's version contains in-frame clones alone and is incomplete. That table furnishes V, J and clone size, whereas the DNA furnished D and trimming. The sample yields a few hundred thousand clones, about 90% seen once. Losses at the gene ends were 2 bases for V and 2 bases for J; bases not matched to a gene: 5. CDR1 is MNHEY and CDR2 is SMNVEV in the germline V gene (reference sequence). The CDR3 consists of 16 residues.

The material sequenced was PBMCs or T cells enriched from blood (not recorded which). V is TRBV27 and J is TRBJ2-1; 8 bases are shared with TRBD2. The clonotype comes from a woman aged 25-40 years who had recovered from COVID-19. The CDR3 region is CASSLSGGEPYNEQFF. CDR3 nucleotides: TGTGCCAGCAGTTTAAGCGGGGGCGAGCCCTACAATGAGCAGTTCTTC.